One sample yielded the 31 T cell receptor beta chains listed below, sequenced in a study of Graves' ophthalmopathy and Graves' hyperthyroidism. For repertoire sequencing, the TCR beta CDR3 regions were amplified from RNA transcripts. Following a first-round RT-PCR that used HTBI primers, a second-round multiplex PCR was carried out. MiXCR was run by TCRdb on the multiplex PCR reads, yielding one entry per CDR3 protein. The data show approximately 640,000 distinct CDR3 sequences, about 38% seen once. Sequenced sample: peripheral blood. These receptors were obtained from an adult man with Graves' ophthalmopathy.

This clonotype has a count of ten or more. V usage is TRBV9 and J usage is TRBJ2-6, with D tentatively TRBD1 (6 bases). The CDR3 is made up of 15 amino acids. The V gene's germline CDR1 is SGDLS and CDR2 YYNGEE. Trimming cost V 3 bases and J 2 bases, with 9 bases left between them. CDR3 sequence reads: CASSAGTTGANVLTF. The CDR3 coding sequence is TGTGCCAGCAGCGCTGGGACAACTGGGGCCAACGTCCTGACTTTC.

This clonotype was seen a few times. This chain joins TRBV20-1 and TRBJ1-1, with a possible D match to TRBD1 (5 bases). This CDR3 comprises 11 residues. Looked up from germline, CDR1 is DFQATT and CDR2 is SNEGSKA (reference sequence). Trimming pared 7 bases from V and 11 bases from J, leaving 17 bases between. The chain's CDR3 is CSVGAGGRAFF. In DNA form, the CDR3 reads TGCAGTGTCGGGGCGGGGGGACGGGCTTTCTTT.

The chain combines TRBV7-9 with TRBJ2-5; 12 nucleotides align to TRBD2. CDR3 length equals 19 residues. Looked up from germline, CDR1 is SEHNR and CDR2 is FQNEAQ (reference sequence). Trimming removed 5 bases from V and 3 bases from J; junction bases left unmatched: 16. This chain's CDR3 is CASSQDLGLAGGREETQYF. The CDR3 nucleotides are TGTGCCAGCAGCCAAGATCTTGGGCTAGCGGGGGGGCGGGAAGAGACCCAGTACTTC.

The V and J genes are TRBV5-1 and TRBJ1-1, with TRBD1 as a possible D gene (5 bases). The V end was cut by 0 bases, the J end by 4 bases, with 13 bases between. The germline V gene has CDR1 SGHRS and CDR2 YFSETQ. CDR3 length: 15 residues. The CDR3 bases are TGCGCCAGCAGCTTGGCCGAGGGGCGGGGCACTGAAGCTTTCTTT. It is translated as CASSLAEGRGTEAFF.

J is TRBJ1-5 and V is TRBV7-3; D is unresolved. V was cut by 1 base and J by 13 bases, with 14 bases left in between. This CDR3 contains 13 residues. Germline V gives CDR1 SGHTA, CDR2 FQGTGA. The CDR3 reads CASSLNGDHEQHF. The DNA of the CDR3 is TGTGCCAGCAGCTTAAATGGAGACCATGAGCAGCATTTT.

The table lists this clonotype with many counts. The chain is built from TRBV19 and TRBJ1-6, with unresolved D. The CDR3 spans 13 residues. V was clipped by 4 bases and J by 10 bases, with 11 bases between them. Germline CDR1 and CDR2: LNHDA and SQIVND (reference sequence). CDR3 coding DNA: TGTGCCAGTAGTACTCCGGGGAACTCACCCCTCCACTTT. Translation: CASSTPGNSPLHF. The whole variable domain, remainder taken from reference TRBV19 and TRBJ1-6, is DGGITQSPKYLFRKEGQNVTLSCEQNLNHDAMYWYRQDPGQGLRLIYYSQIVNDFQKGDIAEGYSVSREKKESFPLTVTSAQKNPTAFYLCASSTPGNSPLHFGNGTRLTVT.

This clonotype was detected only a few times. The rearrangement uses TRBV7-2 and TRBJ2-7; tentatively, D is TRBD2 (7 bases). CDR1 and CDR2 (germline): SGHTA, FQGNSA. V was trimmed by 4 bases and J by 4 bases, leaving 14 bases between them. This CDR3 has 14 residues. The DNA of the CDR3 is TGTGCCAGCAGCTGGGAGGGGGGCGCGTACGAGCAGTACTTC. Translated, it gives CASSWEGGAYEQYF.

The chain links TRBV6-2 or TRBV6-3 to TRBJ2-7; D uncertain. V lost 8 bases and J 4 bases, leaving 12 bases between the germline ends. The CDR3 length is 12 residues. Per the germline V gene, CDR1 is MNHEY and CDR2 is SVGEGT. CDR3 DNA sequence: TGTGCCAGCGGAAAGAGAAGATACGAGCAGTACTTC. Its translation is CASGKRRYEQYF.

The rearrangement links TRBV13 to TRBJ1-1, with 11 bases lining up with TRBD1. The CDR3 has 16 residues. The germline gives CDR1 PRHDT, CDR2 FYEKMQ (reference sequence). With V trimmed by 4 bases and J by 5 bases, 9 bases remained unmatched. CDR3 amino acids: CASSSGTGGGGTEAFF. For the CDR3, the DNA is TGTGCCAGCAGCTCCGGGACAGGGGGGGGAGGGACTGAAGCTTTCTTT.

Comments on this clonotype: This likely comes from a read error, as the CDR3 has no conserved phenylalanine or tryptophan at its end. The chain combines TRBV9 with TRBJ2-6; tentative D call: TRBD1 (6 bases). The CDR3 has 15 residues. CDR1 SGDLS and CDR2 YYNGEE come from the germline V gene. Trimming cost V 4 bases and J 6 bases, with 14 bases left between them. The CDR3 sequence: CASSNRAGEANVLTS. DNA for the CDR3: TGTGCCAGCAGCAACAGGGCCGGGGAGGCCAACGTCCTGACTTCC.

The genes are TRBV20-1 and TRBJ2-5, with D possibly TRBD2 on 6 matching bases. The J call is uncertain, as TRBJ2-1 better fits the DNA end. The CDR3 runs 13 residues. Germline V gene lookup returns CDR1 DFQATT and CDR2 SNEGSKA (reference sequence). The CDR3 loop is CSSRREIMNEQFF. CDR3 nucleotide sequence: TGCAGTTCGCGGAGGGAGATAATGAATGAGCAGTTCTTC.

On this clonotype itself: A much larger clonotype is one base distant, so this may be a read error. The chain is built from TRBV7-2 and TRBJ2-2; D may be TRBD2 (5 bases). The CDR3 sequence is 14 residues long. Germline V CDR1 and CDR2: SGHTA, FQGNSA. The V gene lost 1 base and the J gene lost 7 bases, with 10 bases spanning the gap. CDR3 sequence: CASSLGAGDGELFF. CDR3 nucleotides: TGTGCCAGCAGCTTAGGTGCGGGTGACGGGGAGCTGTTTTTT.

A note on this clonotype: A single base separates this from a much larger clone, so it may be a read error. CDR3 in amino acids: CASLRRVALPRNEQFF. CDR3 nucleotide sequence: TGTGCCAGCTTAAGGAGGGTTGCCCTTCCCAGGAATGAGCAGTTCTTC. The chain links TRBV2 to TRBJ2-1; a possible D gene is TRBD2 (6 bases). The CDR3 runs to 16 residues. V dropped 8 bases and J dropped 7 bases, with 24 bases sitting between them. Germline-derived CDR1 and CDR2 are SNHLY and FYNNEI.

The sample holds one count of this clonotype. The J gene is TRBJ1-2, the V gene TRBV18; D perhaps matches TRBD1 (6 bases). CDR3 length equals 13 residues. V shed 7 bases and J shed 2 bases, with 11 bases lying between them. CDR1 is KGHSH, CDR2 LQKENI, per germline. Here the CDR3 DNA reads TGTGCCAGCTTGGACAGACGAAACTATGGCTACACCTTC. It is translated as CASLDRRNYGYTF.

The count of this clonotype is one. The J gene is TRBJ1-1, the V gene TRBV15; a weak D match, TRBD1 (5 bases). V was clipped by 2 bases and J by 1 base, with 8 bases between them. CDR3 length: 14 amino acids. Germline CDR1 is LNHNV and CDR2 is YYDKDF (reference sequence). The CDR3 region is CATSRQGTNTEAFF. In DNA form, the CDR3 reads TGTGCCACCAGCAGACAGGGAACGAACACTGAAGCTTTCTTT.

This clonotype was picked up many times. The chain carries TRBV19 and TRBJ1-5, with D maybe TRBD1 (5 bases). Germline V lookup: CDR1 LNHDA, CDR2 SQIVND (reference sequence). This CDR3 has 15 amino acids. The V and J ends lost 2 bases and 1 base respectively, with 9 bases between them. CDR3 bases: TGTGCCAGTAGTATAACGGGACTGAGCAATCAGCCCCAGCATTTT. This gives the protein CASSITGLSNQPQHF. The full variable domain, with the rest looked up from reference TRBV19 and TRBJ1-5, is DGGITQSPKYLFRKEGQNVTLSCEQNLNHDAMYWYRQDPGQGLRLIYYSQIVNDFQKGDIAEGYSVSREKKESFPLTVTSAQKNPTAFYLCASSITGLSNQPQHFGDGTRLSIL.

Only a few counts were recorded for this clonotype. This chain joins TRBV11-2 and TRBJ2-7; D is possibly TRBD2 (5 bases). The V gene's germline CDR1 is SGHAT and CDR2 FQNNGV. There are 16 residues in the CDR3. Trimming removed 0 bases at V and 4 bases at J, with 16 bases between. The CDR3 region has the DNA TGTGCCAGCAGCTTAGATCGGGGAGTGGGTATATACGAGCAGTACTTC. Encoded protein: CASSLDRGVGIYEQYF.

Note on this clonotype: The conserved final phenylalanine or tryptophan is absent from the CDR3, which likely points to a read error. This rearrangement joins TRBV9 to TRBJ1-6; 9 bases are shared with TRBD1. The germline V gene encodes CDR1 SGDLS and CDR2 YYNGEE. CDR3 length: 15 residues. CDR3 residues: CASGVDGQGYSPLHL. The CDR3 DNA is TGTGCCAGCGGCGTAGACGGACAGGGGTATTCACCCCTCCACCTT.

The rearrangement links TRBV2 to TRBJ2-3; D perhaps matches TRBD1 (5 bases). V was trimmed by 11 bases and J by 4 bases, leaving 13 bases between them. CDR1 is SNHLY, CDR2 FYNNEI, per germline. This CDR3 is built from 12 residues. DNA for the CDR3: TGTGCCGGACACATTACCTCAGATACGCAGTATTTT. As protein: CAGHITSDTQYF.

The table lists this clonotype with many counts. The chain couples TRBV7-9 to TRBJ2-2; 9 positions match TRBD2. CDR1 SEHNR and CDR2 FQNEAQ come from the germline V gene (reference sequence). J was trimmed by 4 bases and V by 5 bases; bases with no gene match: 8. There are 16 residues in the CDR3. The CDR3 region has the DNA TGTGCCAGCAGCACGACCGGGACTAGCCCCACCGGGGAGCTGTTTTTT. This gives the protein CASSTTGTSPTGELFF.

This sequence joins TRBV7-9 and TRBJ2-6; 10 bases agree with TRBD1. The CDR3 contains 17 residues. The germline V gene has CDR1 SEHNR and CDR2 FQNEAQ (reference sequence). With V trimmed by 5 bases and J by 3 bases, 7 bases remained unmatched. In DNA, the CDR3 is TGTGCCAGCAGCGCGACCGGGACAGGGGATGGGGCCAACGTCCTGACTTTC. Translated, it gives CASSATGTGDGANVLTF.

This clonotype was seen repeatedly, ten times or more. J is TRBJ2-7 and V is TRBV7-9; D ambiguous. The V gene lost 6 bases and the J gene lost 5 bases, with 17 bases spanning the gap. In germline, CDR1 is SEHNR, CDR2 FQNEAQ (reference sequence). This CDR3 has 14 amino acids. The CDR3 protein is CASSPTDSWNEQYF. The DNA for the CDR3 is TGTGCCAGCAGTCCGACCGACTCGTGGAACGAGCAGTACTTC.

In its sample, this clonotype was seen once. An end of the junction differs from the germline gene, which may be a read error. V gene TRBV10-3 combines with J gene TRBJ1-1; D not certain. This CDR3 has 14 residues. CDR1 and CDR2 (germline): ENHRY, SYGVKD. This CDR3 reads CAFSEWLGDTEAFF. In DNA form, the CDR3 reads TGTGCCTTCAGTGAGTGGCTGGGCGACACTGAAGCTTTCTTT.

The V gene is TRBV20-1, the J gene TRBJ1-5; D is possibly TRBD1 (5 bases). Germline V gene sequence: CDR1 DFQATT, CDR2 SNEGSKA (reference sequence). Trimming removed 4 bases at V and 14 bases at J, with 15 bases between. The CDR3 spans 11 residues. Here the CDR3 reads CSAMRQNYEHF. CDR3 nucleotide sequence: TGCAGTGCTATGCGACAGAACTACGAGCATTTT.

This clonotype was seen at least ten times. The chain links TRBV7-9 to TRBJ2-7; the D gene is possibly TRBD1 (6 bases). Trimming cost V 5 bases and J 5 bases, with 25 bases left between them. CDR1 and CDR2 from the germline V gene are SEHNR and FQNEAQ (reference sequence). The CDR3 sequence is 17 residues long. DNA of the CDR3: TGTGCCAGCAGCATAACCCGGGACAACCCTGGTAGCAACGAGCAGTACTTC. It encodes CASSITRDNPGSNEQYF.

V usage is TRBV10-2 and J usage is TRBJ1-2; D remains ambiguous. The germline V gene has CDR1 WSHSY and CDR2 SAAADI. The CDR3 runs 13 residues. V gave up 10 bases and J gave up 7 bases, with 19 bases separating them. CDR3 DNA sequence: TGCGCCATCTCACCAGTAAACAACGGTGGCTACACCTTC. Amino acid sequence: CAISPVNNGGYTF.

This clonotype came up many times. The chain couples TRBV29-1 to TRBJ1-1; TRBD1 matches 7 bases. The V gene end was trimmed by 0 bases and the J gene end by 3 bases; junction bases not matched to a gene: 7. This CDR3 has 15 amino acids. CDR1 and CDR2 from the germline V gene are SQVTM and ANQGSEA. Written as DNA, the CDR3 is TGCAGCGTTGAAGAGAGGTACAGGGGATACACTGAAGCTTTCTTT. Its translation is CSVEERYRGYTEAFF.

This sequence joins TRBV19 and TRBJ1-2, with TRBD1 matching 8 bases. Trimming took 5 bases from V and 6 from J; bases not matched to a gene: 5. This CDR3 is built from 13 residues. Germline V gene lookup returns CDR1 LNHDA and CDR2 SQIVND (reference sequence). The CDR3 reads CASSPTTGDGYTF. Written as DNA, the CDR3 is TGTGCCAGTAGTCCAACGACAGGGGATGGCTACACCTTC.

About this clonotype: A read error may explain this, as a much larger clone is one base away. The chain is built from TRBV20-1 and TRBJ2-2, with D tentatively TRBD2 (6 bases). This CDR3 has 15 residues. The germline V and J ends were trimmed by 5 bases and 4 bases, with 17 bases remaining between them. CDR1 DFQATT and CDR2 SNEGSKA come from the germline V gene (reference sequence). The CDR3 reads CSAEAGLASTGELFF. CDR3 bases: TGCAGTGCTGAAGCGGGTTTGGCCAGCACCGGGGAGCTGTTTTTT.

The table lists this clonotype with a few counts. V usage is TRBV14 and J usage is TRBJ1-1; D is undetermined. V lost 4 bases and J 4 bases, leaving 13 bases between the germline ends. CDR3 length equals 14 residues. Germline values: CDR1 SGHDN, CDR2 FVKESK. In nucleotides, the CDR3 is TGTGCCAGCAGCCGTTACAGCCGCCCCACTGAAGCTTTCTTT. Translating it yields CASSRYSRPTEAFF. Variable domain in full (rest from reference TRBV14 and TRBJ1-1): EAGVTQFPSHSVIEKGQTVTLRCDPISGHDNLYWYRRVMGKEIKFLLHFVKESKQDESGMPNNRFLAERTGGTYSTLKVQPAELEDSGVYFCASSRYSRPTEAFFGQGTRLTVV.

This clonotype was recorded a few times. This CDR3 reads CASSLAGQTGGGYTF. The CDR3 bases are TGTGCCAGCAGCTTAGCCGGGCAGACCGGAGGCGGCTACACCTTC. The V and J genes are TRBV7-2 and TRBJ1-2; unclear D gene. V shed 0 bases and J shed 8 bases, with 16 bases lying between them. This CDR3 contains 15 residues. Per the germline V gene, CDR1 is SGHTA and CDR2 is FQGNSA.